The entry that follows covers one TCR beta chain sequence. Its antigen is as yet unknown. Assay used: immunoSEQ multiplex PCR; TCRdb lists only in-frame clones, some missing. The sample lists about 58,000 clones, 60% to 85% occurring once. These data are taken from a study of vaccination effects on CD4 cells after COVID-19. Trimming cost V 0 bases and J 3 bases, with 11 bases left between them. Germline CDR1 reads MGHRA; CDR2 reads YSYEKL. This CDR3 spans 15 amino acids. Isolating CD4+ T cells followed more than eight days of culture. The V call is TRBV4-1, the J call TRBJ2-5, with no clear D. Sample: CD4+ T cells from PBMCs cultured without peptide, taken before COVID-19 vaccination. The TCR was taken from a human donor who received a COVID-19 vaccine. CDR3 sequence reads: CASSQEVGWEETQYF. DNA for the CDR3: TGCGCCAGCAGCCAAGAAGTTGGCTGGGAAGAGACCCAGTACTTC.